This T cell receptor beta chain was sequenced for a study of T-cell reconstitution after alpha-beta-depleted transplantation in children. This clonotype was observed a handful of times. For TCRbeta, the library was prepared with unique molecular identifiers. One entry per CDR3 protein results from TCRdb running MiXCR on the PCR reads. This table has approximately 510,000 distinct CDR3 sequences, 15% to 20% appearing once. The germline V gene encodes CDR1 ENHRY and CDR2 SYGVKD. The CDR3 contains 13 residues. The ends were cut back, 7 bases at V and 1 base at J, with 10 bases in the middle. The material was PBMCs from the stem cell graft donor, obtained from the stem cell graft. The sequence was collected from a human donor who donated a stem cell graft to a child with acute lymphoblastic leukemia. The V and J genes are TRBV10-3 and TRBJ1-1; D is perhaps TRBD1 (6 bases). The CDR3 DNA sequence: TGTGCCATCAAGACAGGTGAGAACACTGAAGCTTTCTTT. This sequence encodes CAIKTGENTEAFF.